This is a list of T cell receptor beta chains from one sample in a study of CD8+ T cells in alopecia areata. Assay: immunoSEQ multiplex PCR; the TCRdb copy retains only in-frame clones and omits some. In the table there are 98,000 or so clones, approximately 66% of which are singletons. The material was CD8+ T cells sorted from blood, obtained at week 4, from a patient treated with tofacitinib. The receptors originated from a human donor with alopecia areata. Each CDR3 is given with its conserved first and last residue. Fields, in order: clone size, D gene, J gene, V gene, CDR3 DNA, CDR3 protein. D genes are given only for firm matches. Clone sizes are given selectively: once, few, many, or a class where the clone is expanded.

few | . | TRBJ1-2 | TRBV29-1 | TGCAGCGTTTTCCCCGTAGGGGGCTACACCTTC | CSVFPVGGYTF
. | TRBD2 | TRBJ2-1 | TRBV7-9 | TGTGCCAGCAGCTTAGAGGGACTAGCGGGAGGTGAGCAGTTCTTC | CASSLEGLAGGEQFF
. | . | TRBJ1-2 | TRBV9 | TGTGCCAGCAGCGTAGAAGATACGGTTAACTATGGCTACACCTTC | CASSVEDTVNYGYTF
. | TRBD1 | TRBJ2-3 | TRBV13 | TGTGCCAGCAGCACCCGGGACAGGGGGCAGACAGATACGCAGTATTTT | CASSTRDRGQTDTQYF
. | TRBD2 | TRBJ2-7 | TRBV4-1 | TGCGCCAGCAGCCAACTTAGCGGGAGCCCCCACGAGCAGTACTTC | CASSQLSGSPHEQYF
. | TRBD1 | TRBJ1-2 | TRBV30 | TGTGCCTGGAGAGGCCTGAGAACAGGGGATTCTAACTATGGCTACACCTTC | CAWRGLRTGDSNYGYTF
once | . | TRBJ2-3 | TRBV7-9 | TGTGCCAGCAGCTTGCCGAGCACAGATACGCAGTATTTT | CASSLPSTDTQYF
. | TRBD2 | TRBJ2-1 | TRBV12-5 | TGTGCTAGTGGTTTGGTACTAGCGGGGGGGCGCGATGAGCAGTTCTTC | CASGLVLAGGRDEQFF
. | . | TRBJ2-3 | TRBV4-3 | TGCGCCAGCAGCCAAGGATGGGAAGATACGCAGTATTTT | CASSQGWEDTQYF
. | TRBD1 | TRBJ1-2 | TRBV13 | TGTGCCAGCAGCTATACAGGGGGGCATAGCGATGGCTACACCTTC | CASSYTGGHSDGYTF
few | . | TRBJ2-4 | TRBV5-1 | TGCGCCAGCAGCACACGTCCCGGTGTAGCCAAAAACATTCAGTACTTC | CASSTRPGVAKNIQYF
few | TRBD2 | TRBJ2-1 | TRBV29-1 | TGCAGCGTTGGGAGGATAGCGGGAAGTATCAATGAGCAGTTCTTC | CSVGRIAGSINEQFF
. | . | TRBJ1-2 | TRBV9 | TGTGCCAGCAGTACCGGGACATTGAATGGCTACACCTTC | CASSTGTLNGYTF
few | . | TRBJ1-1 | TRBV14 | TGTGCCAGCAGCCCGACAGGAGAAACTGAAGCTTTCTTT | CASSPTGETEAFF
. | . | TRBJ2-1 | TRBV14 | TGTGCCAGCAGCCAAGTAGTAGGCAGGGCGGCCTACAATGAGCAGTTCTTC | CASSQVVGRAAYNEQFF
. | . | TRBJ2-7 | TRBV2 | TGTGCCAGCAGTGAGGGGACCTCAGGGGTCTACGAGCAGTACTTC | CASSEGTSGVYEQYF
. | TRBD2 | TRBJ2-2 | TRBV7-9 | TGTGCCAGCCTTGCGGGGGCCGGGGAGCTGTTTTTT | CASLAGAGELFF
. | . | TRBJ1-2 | TRBV29-1 | TGCAGCGTTGATATGGCAGGGAAGGAAGCTAACTATGGCTACACCTTC | CSVDMAGKEANYGYTF
few | . | TRBJ2-3 | TRBV29-1 | TGCAGCGTGGGGTTGCGGGGAGATAATAGGGGTACGCAGTATTTT | CSVGLRGDNRGTQYF
few | TRBD1 | TRBJ1-2 | TRBV18 | TGTGCCAGCTCACAACCGGACAGGGGAGACTATGGCTACACCTTC | CASSQPDRGDYGYTF
. | TRBD1 | TRBJ2-3 | TRBV19 | TGTGCCACCAATACAGGGGGCGGAGATACGCAGTATTTT | CATNTGGGDTQYF
. | TRBD2 | TRBJ2-1 | TRBV5-4 | TGTGCCAGCAGCTTGGTAACTAGCGGGGGCGGCAAGGAATGGAGTGAGCAGTTCTTC | CASSLVTSGGGKEWSEQFF
. | . | TRBJ2-3 | TRBV27 | TGTGCCAGCAGTCCCCTCGGGCCCGGGGAGTATTTT | CASSPLGPGEYF
. | . | TRBJ1-1 | TRBV25-1 | TGTGCCAGCAGTAAAGGACAGCCAGCCGAAGCTTTCTTT | CASSKGQPAEAFF
. | TRBD2 | TRBJ2-5 | TRBV2 | TGTGCCAGCTATATCAACCGACTAGCGGGAGGCCAGACCCAGTACTTC | CASYINRLAGGQTQYF
. | . | TRBJ2-2 | TRBV9 | TGTGCCAGCAGCGTAGACTGGGGGGACACCGGGGAGCTGTTTTTT | CASSVDWGDTGELFF
many | . | TRBJ2-1 | TRBV6-4 | TGTGCCAGCAGTTCCGACGACCACAATGAGCAGTTCTTC | CASSSDDHNEQFF
. | TRBD1 | TRBJ1-1 | TRBV7-6 | TGTGCCAGCAGCTTAGGGCGGTATGGACAGGGGGCTCCTGAAGCTTTCTTT | CASSLGRYGQGAPEAFF
. | . | TRBJ1-5 | TRBV6-1 | TGTGCCAGCAGTGGGCGGGACGGACAGCCCCAGCATTTT | CASSGRDGQPQHF
once | . | TRBJ2-7 | TRBV30 | TGTGCCTGGACCCTACCGGGACAGCGGGGTTACGAGCAGTACTTC | CAWTLPGQRGYEQYF
. | . | TRBJ1-3 | TRBV5-6 | TGTGCCAGCAGCTGGACAACGGGAAACACCATATATTTT | CASSWTTGNTIYF
. | . | TRBJ2-7 | TRBV14 | TGTGCCAGCAGCCAGAGTTTTCCCTACGAGCAGTACTTC | CASSQSFPYEQYF
. | . | TRBJ2-7 | TRBV21-1 | TGTGCCAGCCGACAGTTCTACGAGCAGTACTTC | CASRQFYEQYF
few | . | TRBJ2-1 | TRBV2 | TGTGCCAGGCGGACAGACAATGAGCAGTTCTTC | CARRTDNEQFF
. | . | TRBJ2-2 | TRBV27 | TGTGCCAGCAGTTTTTTACAACGAAACACCGGGGAGCTGTTTTTT | CASSFLQRNTGELFF
few | . | TRBJ2-5 | TRBV5-6 | TGTGCCAGCAGACCCGGCGCGGCAAGGGAGACCCAGTACTTC | CASRPGAARETQYF
many | . | TRBJ1-1 | TRBV7-9 | TGTGCCAGCAGCCCCATGGCGGGGGCGGCTGAAGCTTTCTTT | CASSPMAGAAEAFF
. | . | TRBJ2-1 | TRBV25-1 | TGTGCCAGCAGTGAAAGCAGGAGCTCCTACAATGAGCAGTTCTTC | CASSESRSSYNEQFF
. | . | TRBJ2-1 | TRBV29-1 | TGCAGCGTCCCTAGTCACAATGAGCAGTTCTTC | CSVPSHNEQFF
few | TRBD1 | TRBJ1-1 | TRBV27 | TGTGCCAGCACCGCGACAGGGGTCGATACTGAAGCTTTCTTT | CASTATGVDTEAFF
. | . | TRBJ1-4 | TRBV14 | TGTGCCAGCAGCCAAGGACTGGGCACCATAGCTAATGAAAAACTGTTTTTT | CASSQGLGTIANEKLFF
. | . | TRBJ1-5 | TRBV15 | TGTGCCACCGGAACCCTACAGGCGTCGGGGTATAGCAATCAGCCCCAGCATTTT | CATGTLQASGYSNQPQHF
few | . | TRBJ1-4 | TRBV7-3 | TGTGCCAGCAGCTCCTGGCCCCTCTTCGATGAAAAACTGTTTTTT | CASSSWPLFDEKLFF
. | TRBD2 | TRBJ2-1 | TRBV5-6 | TGTGCCAGCAGCACGGGACTAGCGGGAAATGAGCAGTTCTTC | CASSTGLAGNEQFF
few | . | TRBJ1-3 | TRBV7-9 | TGTGCCAGCAGTCCCGGTGACTCTGGAAACACCATATATTTT | CASSPGDSGNTIYF
. | . | TRBJ1-5 | TRBV4-1 | TGCGCCAGCAGCCAAGATTTGTTGAATCAGCCCCAGCATTTT | CASSQDLLNQPQHF
. | . | TRBJ1-1 | TRBV4-3 | TGCGCCAGCAGCCAAACATTGGGACGGTTGAACACTGAAGCTTTCTTT | CASSQTLGRLNTEAFF
few | . | TRBJ1-1 | TRBV19 | TGTGCCAGTAGTACACTCCCGGAGGGCGGCACTGAAGCTTTCTTT | CASSTLPEGGTEAFF
. | . | TRBJ1-1 | TRBV15 | TGTGCCACCAGCAGAGATGTGGACACGGAGAACACTGAAGCTTTCTTT | CATSRDVDTENTEAFF
. | . | TRBJ2-2 | TRBV29-1 | TGCAGCGTTGAAGAGGGCGTGAACACCGGGGAGCTGTTTTTT | CSVEEGVNTGELFF
. | . | TRBJ1-1 | TRBV13 | TGTGCCACCGCTTGGGGAGTGAACACTGAAGCTTTCTTT | CATAWGVNTEAFF
. | . | TRBJ1-5 | TRBV9 | TGTGCCAGCAGCGCCGGGGTGTCAAGCAATCAGCCCCAGCATTTT | CASSAGVSSNQPQHF
few | TRBD1 | TRBJ1-2 | TRBV5-1 | TGCGCCAGCAGCTCCCCGGGACAGGGGGCGGGAGGCTACACCTTC | CASSSPGQGAGGYTF
few | TRBD1 | TRBJ2-7 | TRBV27 | TGTGCCAGCAGTTTAGGGGTTGGGACAGAACTCTACGAGCAGTACTTC | CASSLGVGTELYEQYF
. | . | TRBJ2-1 | TRBV27 | TGTGCCAGCAGTTTATCTAGGACGCCCGAGCAGTTCTTC | CASSLSRTPEQFF
. | TRBD1 | TRBJ2-2 | TRBV7-9 | TGTGCCAGCAGCGACTCCAACAGGGGGCCCCGCACCGGGGAGCTGTTTTTT | CASSDSNRGPRTGELFF
. | . | TRBJ2-1 | TRBV5-1 | TGCGCCAGCAGCTTGTCTCATGTCTCTTTCTTC | CASSLSHVSFF
. | . | TRBJ1-2 | TRBV27 | TGTGCCAGCAGTTCCGCAGGAGTTAACTATGGCTACACCTTC | CASSSAGVNYGYTF
few | . | TRBJ1-1 | TRBV5-1 | TGCGCCAGCACCATCAGGGAGAACACTGAAGCTTTCTTT | CASTIRENTEAFF